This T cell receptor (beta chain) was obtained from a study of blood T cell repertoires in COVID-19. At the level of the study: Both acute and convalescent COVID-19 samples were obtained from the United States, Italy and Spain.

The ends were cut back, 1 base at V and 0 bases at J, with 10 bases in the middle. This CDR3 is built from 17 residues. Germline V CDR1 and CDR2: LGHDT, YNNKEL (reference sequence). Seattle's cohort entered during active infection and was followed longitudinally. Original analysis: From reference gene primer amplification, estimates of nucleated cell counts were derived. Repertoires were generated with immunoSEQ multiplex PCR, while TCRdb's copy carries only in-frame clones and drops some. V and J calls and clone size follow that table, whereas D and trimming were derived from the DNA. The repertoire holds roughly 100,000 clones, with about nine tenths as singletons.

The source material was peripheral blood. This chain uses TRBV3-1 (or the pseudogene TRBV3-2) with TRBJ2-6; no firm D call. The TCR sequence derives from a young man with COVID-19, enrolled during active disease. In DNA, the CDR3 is TGTGCCAGCAGCCAAGGCTTTTCGGGCTCTGGGGCCAACGTCCTGACTTTC. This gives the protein CASSQGFSGSGANVLTF.